This TCR beta chain was obtained from a study of T cell changes during pregnancy in multiple sclerosis. Germline CDR1 reads SQVTM; CDR2 reads ANQGSEA. The CDR3 spans 13 residues. V lost 4 bases to trimming and J lost 5 bases, with 14 bases between them. Generated by immunoSEQ multiplex PCR, the TCRdb table keeps only in-frame clones and is missing some. The top ten hold 1.5% to 2% of the sample, which has roughly 110,000 clones, roughly 92% seen once. The sequencing used peripheral blood, collected after pregnancy. The V call is TRBV29-1, the J call TRBJ2-5; D perhaps matches TRBD1 (5 bases). This receptor was taken from a female donor with multiple sclerosis, enrolled in a pregnancy study. CDR3 sequence (DNA): TGCAGCGTTGTACCACAGCCAGGGGAGACCCAGTACTTC. This sequence encodes CSVVPQPGETQYF.